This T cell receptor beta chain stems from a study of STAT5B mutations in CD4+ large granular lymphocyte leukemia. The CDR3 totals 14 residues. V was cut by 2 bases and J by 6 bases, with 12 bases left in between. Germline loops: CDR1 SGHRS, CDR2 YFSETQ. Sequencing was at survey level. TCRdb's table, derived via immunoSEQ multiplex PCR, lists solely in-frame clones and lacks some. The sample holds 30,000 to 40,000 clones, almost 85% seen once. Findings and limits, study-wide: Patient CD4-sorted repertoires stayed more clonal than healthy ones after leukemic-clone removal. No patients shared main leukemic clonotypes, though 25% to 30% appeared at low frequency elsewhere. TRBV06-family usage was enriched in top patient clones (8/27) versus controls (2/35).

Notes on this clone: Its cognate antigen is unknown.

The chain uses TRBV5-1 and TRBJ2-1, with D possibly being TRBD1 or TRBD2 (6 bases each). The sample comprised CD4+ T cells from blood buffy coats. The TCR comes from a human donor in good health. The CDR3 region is CASSLQGGGNEQFF. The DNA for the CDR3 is TGCGCCAGCAGCTTACAGGGAGGAGGCAATGAGCAGTTCTTC.